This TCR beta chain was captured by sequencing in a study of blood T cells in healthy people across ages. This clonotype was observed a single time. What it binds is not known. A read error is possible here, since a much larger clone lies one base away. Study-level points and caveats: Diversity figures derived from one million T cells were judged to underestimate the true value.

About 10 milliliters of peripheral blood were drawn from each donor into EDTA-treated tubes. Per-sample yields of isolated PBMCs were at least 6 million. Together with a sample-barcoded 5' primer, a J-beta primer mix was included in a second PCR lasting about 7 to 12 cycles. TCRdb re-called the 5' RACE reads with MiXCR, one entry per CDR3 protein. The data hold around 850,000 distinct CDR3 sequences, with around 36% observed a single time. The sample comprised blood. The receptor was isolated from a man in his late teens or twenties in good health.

The chain's CDR3 is CSALESSYSEQFF. The CDR3 DNA is TGCAGTGCCTTAGAGAGCTCGTACAGTGAGCAGTTCTTC. V gene TRBV20-1 combines with J gene TRBJ2-1, with D uncertain. The CDR3 covers 13 residues. The germline gives CDR1 DFQATT, CDR2 SNEGSKA (reference sequence).